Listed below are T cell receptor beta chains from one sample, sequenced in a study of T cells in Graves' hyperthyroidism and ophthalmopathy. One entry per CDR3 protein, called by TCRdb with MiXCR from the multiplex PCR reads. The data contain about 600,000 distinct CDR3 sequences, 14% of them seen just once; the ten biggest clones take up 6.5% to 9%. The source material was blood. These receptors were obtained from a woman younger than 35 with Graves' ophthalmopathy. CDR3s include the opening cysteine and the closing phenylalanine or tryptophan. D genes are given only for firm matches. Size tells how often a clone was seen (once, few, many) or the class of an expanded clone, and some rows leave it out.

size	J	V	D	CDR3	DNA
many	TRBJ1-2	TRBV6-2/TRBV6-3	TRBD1	CATLYKDRNYGYTF	TGTGCCACCTTATACAAGGACAGGAACTATGGCTACACCTTC
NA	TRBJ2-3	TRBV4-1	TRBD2	CASSRTSVQDGDTQYF	TGCGCCAGCAGCCGAACTAGCGTCCAGGACGGCGATACGCAGTATTTT
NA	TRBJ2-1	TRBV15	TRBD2	CATSSPISGTSGTSSYNEQFF	TGTGCCACCAGCAGTCCCATTTCCGGGACTAGCGGGACGAGCTCCTACAATGAGCAGTTCTTC
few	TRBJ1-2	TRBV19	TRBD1	CASSLGQGTYYGYTF	TGTGCCAGTAGCCTGGGACAGGGGACATACTATGGCTACACCTTC
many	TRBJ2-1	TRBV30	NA	CAWSAGVYNEQFF	TGTGCCTGGAGTGCCGGGGTCTACAATGAGCAGTTCTTC
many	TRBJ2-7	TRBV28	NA	CASSLNPLEQYF	TGTGCCAGCAGTTTAAACCCCCTCGAGCAGTACTTC
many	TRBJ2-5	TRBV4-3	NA	CASSQGGPGRVGETQYF	TGCGCCAGCAGCCAAGGAGGTCCGGGCAGGGTCGGGGAGACCCAGTACTTC
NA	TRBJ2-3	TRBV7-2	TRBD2	CASSPPGTSGGTDTQYF	TGTGCCAGCAGCCCCCCCGGGACTAGCGGAGGCACAGATACGCAGTATTTT
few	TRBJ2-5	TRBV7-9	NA	CASSSLQGLQTQYF	TGTGCCAGCAGCTCACTGCAGGGCTTACAGACCCAGTACTTC
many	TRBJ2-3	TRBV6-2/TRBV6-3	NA	CASSYPTASTDTQYF	TGTGCCAGCAGTTACCCGACCGCCAGCACAGATACGCAGTATTTT
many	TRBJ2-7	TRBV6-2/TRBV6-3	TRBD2	CASSYGVSGRAHEQYF	TGTGCCAGCAGTTACGGCGTCAGCGGGAGGGCCCACGAGCAGTACTTC
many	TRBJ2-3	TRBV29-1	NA	CSVGGFGGPTDTQYF	TGCAGCGTTGGGGGTTTTGGGGGACCCACAGATACGCAGTATTTT
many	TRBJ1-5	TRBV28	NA	CASCAGDGVQPQHF	TGTGCCAGCTGCGCAGGGGACGGGGTTCAGCCCCAGCATTTT
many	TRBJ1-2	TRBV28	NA	CASSWDGTGGGYTF	TGTGCCAGCAGTTGGGACGGCACCGGGGGAGGCTACACCTTC
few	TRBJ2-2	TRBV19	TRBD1	CASSMLDRRNTGELFF	TGTGCCAGTAGTATGCTGGACAGGAGGAACACCGGGGAGCTGTTTTTT
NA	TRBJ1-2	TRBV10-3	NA	CAISEAGSGYTF	TGTGCCATCAGTGAGGCAGGGTCGGGCTACACCTTC
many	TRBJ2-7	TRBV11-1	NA	CASSANAGYEQYF	TGTGCCAGCAGCGCGAACGCCGGCTACGAGCAGTACTTC
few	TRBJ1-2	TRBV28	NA	CATTLDSYGYTF	TGTGCCACGACACTGGACAGTTATGGCTACACCTTC
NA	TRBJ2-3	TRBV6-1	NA	CASSEVASGTQYF	TGTGCCAGCAGTGAAGTCGCGTCCGGTACGCAGTATTTT
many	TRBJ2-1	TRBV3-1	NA	CASSQDKGMGYNEQFF	TGTGCCAGCAGCCAAGACAAGGGGATGGGCTACAATGAGCAGTTCTTC
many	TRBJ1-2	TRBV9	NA	CASSDRAGSYGYTF	TGTGCCAGCAGCGACCGGGCAGGCAGCTATGGCTACACCTTC
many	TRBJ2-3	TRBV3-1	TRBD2	CASSHPGLAGGRPADTQYF	TGTGCCAGCAGCCACCCCGGACTAGCGGGAGGGCGTCCAGCAGATACGCAGTATTTT
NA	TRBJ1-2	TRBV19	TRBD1	CASSMTGGPPGGYTF	TGTGCCAGTAGTATGACAGGGGGCCCTCCCGGGGGCTACACCTTC
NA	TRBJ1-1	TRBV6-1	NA	CASSEEEWRTDETEAFF	TGTGCCAGCAGTGAAGAGGAGTGGAGGACGGACGAGACTGAAGCTTTCTTT
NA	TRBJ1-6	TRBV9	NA	CASSVWGEGNSPLHF	TGTGCCAGCAGCGTATGGGGGGAGGGTAATTCACCCCTCCACTTT
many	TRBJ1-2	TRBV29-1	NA	CSVRGGGNYGYTF	TGCAGCGTCCGGGGAGGGGGGAACTATGGCTACACCTTC
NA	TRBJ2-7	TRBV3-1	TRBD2	CASSPRLAGVLLASSYEQYF	TGTGCCAGCAGCCCGCGACTAGCGGGAGTTTTACTGGCGTCCTCCTACGAGCAGTACTTC
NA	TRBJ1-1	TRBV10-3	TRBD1	CATLGQGNTEAFF	TGTGCCACCCTCGGACAGGGGAACACTGAAGCTTTCTTT
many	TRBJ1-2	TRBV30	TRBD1	CAWRRDSLTYTF	TGTGCCTGGAGGAGGGACAGCTTAACCTACACCTTC
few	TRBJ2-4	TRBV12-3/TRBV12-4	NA	CASSLGVRQLNIQYF	TGTGCCAGCAGTTTAGGGGTTAGGCAACTAAACATTCAGTACTTC
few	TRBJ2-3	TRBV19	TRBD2	CASTQLAGPTDTQYF	TGTGCCAGTACGCAACTAGCGGGCCCCACAGATACGCAGTATTTT
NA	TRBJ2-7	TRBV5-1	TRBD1	CASSYGTGSYEQYF	TGCGCCAGCAGCTACGGGACAGGATCCTACGAGCAGTACTTC
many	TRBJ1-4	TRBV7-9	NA	CASSLALSSEKLFF	TGTGCCAGCAGCTTAGCGCTATCCTCCGAAAAACTGTTTTTT
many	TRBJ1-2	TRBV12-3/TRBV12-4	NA	CASSSGQSYGYTF	TGTGCCAGCAGCTCCGGACAGTCCTATGGCTACACCTTC
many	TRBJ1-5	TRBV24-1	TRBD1	CAAGTGGSNQPQHF	TGTGCCGCCGGGACAGGGGGAAGCAATCAGCCCCAGCATTTT
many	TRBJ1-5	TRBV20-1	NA	CSARDFGGDDQPQHF	TGCAGTGCTAGAGATTTCGGGGGGGATGATCAGCCCCAGCATTTT
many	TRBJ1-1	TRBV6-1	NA	CAIRQEHTEAFF	TGTGCCATCAGACAGGAGCACACTGAAGCTTTCTTT
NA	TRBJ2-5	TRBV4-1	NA	CASTPVGLEETQYF	TGCGCCAGCACCCCCGTCGGGCTAGAAGAGACCCAGTACTTC
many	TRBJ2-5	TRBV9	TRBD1	CASSADRGRETQYF	TGTGCCAGCAGCGCGGACAGGGGAAGAGAGACCCAGTACTTC
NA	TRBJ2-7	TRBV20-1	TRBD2	CSARDTAGRAYEQYF	TGCAGTGCTAGAGATACCGCAGGGAGGGCCTACGAGCAGTACTTC
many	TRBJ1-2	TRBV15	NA	CATSRDMGSVAVNYGYTF	TGTGCCACCAGCAGAGATATGGGATCGGTGGCAGTTAACTATGGCTACACCTTC
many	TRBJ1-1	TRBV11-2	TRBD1	CASSPTMDRANTEAFF	TGTGCCAGCAGCCCCACGATGGACAGGGCGAACACTGAAGCTTTCTTT
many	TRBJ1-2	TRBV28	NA	CASSLTGPNYGYTF	TGTGCCAGCAGTCTAACAGGGCCGAACTATGGCTACACCTTC
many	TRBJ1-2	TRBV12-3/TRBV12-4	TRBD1	CASSLRGQTSYGYTF	TGTGCCAGCAGTTTAAGGGGGCAAACTTCCTATGGCTACACCTTC
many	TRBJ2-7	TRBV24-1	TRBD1	CATSATGTGKYEQYF	TGTGCCACCAGTGCAACCGGGACAGGAAAGTACGAGCAGTACTTC
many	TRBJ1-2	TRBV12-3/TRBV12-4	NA	CASSRRGIRYGYTF	TGTGCCAGCAGTCGTAGGGGGATCCGCTATGGCTACACCTTC
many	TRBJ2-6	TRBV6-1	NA	CASRPQRTSGANVLTF	TGTGCCAGCAGACCCCAGAGGACCAGTGGGGCCAACGTCCTGACTTTC
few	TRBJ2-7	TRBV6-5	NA	CASSYSPRAFSYGQYF	TGTGCCAGCAGTTACTCGCCCCGGGCCTTCTCCTACGGGCAGTACTTC